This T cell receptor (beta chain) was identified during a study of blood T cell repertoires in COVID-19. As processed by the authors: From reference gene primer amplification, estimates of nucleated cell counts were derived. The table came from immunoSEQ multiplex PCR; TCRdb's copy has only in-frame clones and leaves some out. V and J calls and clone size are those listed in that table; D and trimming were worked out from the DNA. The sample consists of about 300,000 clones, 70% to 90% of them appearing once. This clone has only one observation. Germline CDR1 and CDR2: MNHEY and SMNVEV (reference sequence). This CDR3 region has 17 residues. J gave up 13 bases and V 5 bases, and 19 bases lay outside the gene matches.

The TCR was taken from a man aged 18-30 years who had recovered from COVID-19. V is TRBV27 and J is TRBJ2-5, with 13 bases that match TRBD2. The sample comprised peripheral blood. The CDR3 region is CASSPEGGTSGIPGRYF. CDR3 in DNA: TGTGCCAGCAGTCCCGAAGGAGGGACTAGCGGGATTCCCGGTCGGTACTTC.